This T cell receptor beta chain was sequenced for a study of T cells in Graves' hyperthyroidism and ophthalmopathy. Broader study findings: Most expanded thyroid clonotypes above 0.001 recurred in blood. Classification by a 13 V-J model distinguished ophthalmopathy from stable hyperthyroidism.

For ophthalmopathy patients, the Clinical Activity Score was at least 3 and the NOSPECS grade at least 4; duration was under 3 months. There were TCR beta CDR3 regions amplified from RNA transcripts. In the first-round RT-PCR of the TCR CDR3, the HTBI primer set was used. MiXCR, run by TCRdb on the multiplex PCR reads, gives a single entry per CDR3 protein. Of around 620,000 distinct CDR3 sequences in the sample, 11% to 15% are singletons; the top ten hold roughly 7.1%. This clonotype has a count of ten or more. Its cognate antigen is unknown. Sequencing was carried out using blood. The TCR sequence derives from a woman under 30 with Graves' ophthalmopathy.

The CDR3 reads CASSLGGTSEAETQYF. The DNA for the CDR3 is TGTGCCAGCAGCTTAGGGGGGACTAGCGAAGCGGAGACCCAGTACTTC. This chain joins TRBV11-2 and TRBJ2-5; 10 bases line up with TRBD2. The CDR3 extends over 16 amino acids. Germline V gene sequence: CDR1 SGHAT, CDR2 FQNNGV. Trimming took 1 base from V and 5 from J; bases not matched to a gene: 7.